This TCR beta chain was observed in a study of blood T cell repertoires in COVID-19. Study as a whole: Sample material is recorded as cDNA or gDNA derived from T cells, B-cell-depleted T cells, or PBMCs.

The data were produced by immunoSEQ multiplex PCR, yet TCRdb's version contains in-frame clones alone and is incomplete. The repertoire has some 75,000 clones, around nine tenths of them found once; the top ten carry 6% to 7.5%. CDR3 length: 15 amino acids. Trimming cost V 5 bases and J 2 bases, with 13 bases left between them. Germline CDR1 is SGHVS and CDR2 is FQNEAQ. This TCR was sampled from a human donor in a cohort sampled during active COVID-19. The sample was peripheral blood. This chain joins TRBV7-8 and TRBJ1-5; D uncertain. CDR3 nucleotide sequence: TGTGCCAGCAGCATGGGGAGAGATGGCAATCAGCCCCAGCATTTT. This sequence encodes CASSMGRDGNQPQHF.